This TCR beta chain was found in a study of T cell responses to AZD1222 COVID-19 vaccine. Findings of the study overall: Repertoire sampling happened only post peak T cell response. Following two doses of AZD1222, Spike-specific TCR breadth and depth rose.

Profiling relied on immunoSEQ multiplex PCR, and the TCRdb table lists in-frame clones only, not all of them. The profile shows tens of thousands of clones, 80% to 90% of them singletons. A remark on this clone: Its antigen remains unidentified.

The CDR3 totals 11 residues. The V and J ends lost 7 bases and 8 bases respectively, with 11 bases between them. The chain couples TRBV12-3 or TRBV12-4 to TRBJ1-1, with no clear D. The source of this sequence is an adult in good health. Sequencing used peripheral blood, obtained on day 0 of AZD1222 vaccination. CDR3 protein: CASTLSVEAFF. CDR3 nucleotide sequence: TGTGCCAGCACCCTCAGCGTCGAAGCTTTCTTT.